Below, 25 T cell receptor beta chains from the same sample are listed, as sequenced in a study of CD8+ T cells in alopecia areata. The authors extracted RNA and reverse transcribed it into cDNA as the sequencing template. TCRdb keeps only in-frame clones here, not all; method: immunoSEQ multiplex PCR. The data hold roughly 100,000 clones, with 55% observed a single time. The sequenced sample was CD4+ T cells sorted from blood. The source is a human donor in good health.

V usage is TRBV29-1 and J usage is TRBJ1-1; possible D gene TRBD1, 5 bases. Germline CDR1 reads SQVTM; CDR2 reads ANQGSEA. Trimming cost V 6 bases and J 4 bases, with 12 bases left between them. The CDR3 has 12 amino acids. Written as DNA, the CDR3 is TGCAGCGTGCGGAGGGGAGTCACTGAAGCTTTCTTT. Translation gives CSVRRGVTEAFF.

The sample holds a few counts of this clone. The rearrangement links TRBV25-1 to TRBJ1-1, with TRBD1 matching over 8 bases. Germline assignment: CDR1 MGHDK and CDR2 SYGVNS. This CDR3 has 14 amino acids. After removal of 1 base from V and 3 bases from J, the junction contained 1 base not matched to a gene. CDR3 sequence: CASSESRGHTEAFF. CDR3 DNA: TGTGCCAGCAGTGAATCCAGGGGGCACACTGAAGCTTTCTTT.

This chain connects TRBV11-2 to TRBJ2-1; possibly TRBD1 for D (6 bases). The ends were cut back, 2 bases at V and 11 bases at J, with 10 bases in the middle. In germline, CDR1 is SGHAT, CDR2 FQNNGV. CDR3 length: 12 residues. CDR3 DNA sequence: TGTGCCAGCAGCTTATCCTGGGGGCAGCAGTTCTTC. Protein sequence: CASSLSWGQQFF.

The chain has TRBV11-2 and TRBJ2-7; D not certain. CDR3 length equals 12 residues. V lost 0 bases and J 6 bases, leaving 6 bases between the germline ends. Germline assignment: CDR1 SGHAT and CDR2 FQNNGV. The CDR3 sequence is CASSLDSLEQYF. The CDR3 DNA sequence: TGTGCCAGCAGCTTAGATAGCCTCGAGCAGTACTTC.

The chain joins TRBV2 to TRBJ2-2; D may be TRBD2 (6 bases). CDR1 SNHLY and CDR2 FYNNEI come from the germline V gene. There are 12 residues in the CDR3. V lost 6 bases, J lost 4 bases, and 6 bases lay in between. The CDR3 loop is CASSGGTGELFF. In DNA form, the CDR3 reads TGTGCCAGCAGCGGGGGCACCGGGGAGCTGTTTTTT.

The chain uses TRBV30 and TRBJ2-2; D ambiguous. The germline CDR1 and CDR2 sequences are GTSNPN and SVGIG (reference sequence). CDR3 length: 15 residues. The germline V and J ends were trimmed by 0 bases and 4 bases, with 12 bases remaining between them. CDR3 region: CAWSVLGRSTGELFF. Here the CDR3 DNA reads TGTGCCTGGAGTGTACTTGGCAGGTCCACCGGGGAGCTGTTTTTT.

The CDR3 region has the DNA TGTGCCAGCAGTTTGCCGTATAATTCACCCCTCCACTTT. It translates to CASSLPYNSPLHF. This chain joins TRBV28 and TRBJ1-6; D not resolved. V was clipped by 3 bases and J by 4 bases, with 4 bases between them. The CDR3 consists of 13 residues. Germline CDR1 and CDR2: MDHEN and SYDVKM.

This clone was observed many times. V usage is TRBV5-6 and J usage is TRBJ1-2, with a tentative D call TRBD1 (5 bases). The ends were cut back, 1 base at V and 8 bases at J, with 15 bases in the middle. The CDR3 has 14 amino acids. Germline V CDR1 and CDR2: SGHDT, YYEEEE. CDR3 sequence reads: CASSLWGWAGGYTF. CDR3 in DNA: TGTGCCAGCAGCTTGTGGGGGTGGGCAGGAGGCTACACCTTC.

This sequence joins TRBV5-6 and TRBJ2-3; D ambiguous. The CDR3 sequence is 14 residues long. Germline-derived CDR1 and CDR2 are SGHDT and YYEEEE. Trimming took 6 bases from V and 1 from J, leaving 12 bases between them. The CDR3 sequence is CASTPDFRTDTQYF. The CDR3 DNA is TGTGCCAGCACCCCAGACTTCCGCACAGATACGCAGTATTTT.

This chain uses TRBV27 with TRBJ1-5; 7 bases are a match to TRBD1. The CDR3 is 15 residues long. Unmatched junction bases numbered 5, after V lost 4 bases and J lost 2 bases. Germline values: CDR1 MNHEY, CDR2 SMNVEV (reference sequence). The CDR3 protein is CASSSRQGGNQPQHF. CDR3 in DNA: TGTGCCAGCAGTTCCCGACAGGGAGGCAATCAGCCCCAGCATTTT.

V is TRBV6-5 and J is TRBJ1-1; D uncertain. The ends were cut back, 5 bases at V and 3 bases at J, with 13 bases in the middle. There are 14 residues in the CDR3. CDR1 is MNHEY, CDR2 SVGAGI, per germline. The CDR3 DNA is TGTGCCAGCAGTGTGTCAGGTGGGGACACTGAAGCTTTCTTT. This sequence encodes CASSVSGGDTEAFF.

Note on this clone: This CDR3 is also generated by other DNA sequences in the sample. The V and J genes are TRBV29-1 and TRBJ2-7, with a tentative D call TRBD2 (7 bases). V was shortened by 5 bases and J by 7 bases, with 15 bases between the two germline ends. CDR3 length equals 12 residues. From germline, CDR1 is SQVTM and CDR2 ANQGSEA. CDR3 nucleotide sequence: TGCAGCGTTCGGGCGGGGGCCGGGGAGCAGTACTTC. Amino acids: CSVRAGAGEQYF.

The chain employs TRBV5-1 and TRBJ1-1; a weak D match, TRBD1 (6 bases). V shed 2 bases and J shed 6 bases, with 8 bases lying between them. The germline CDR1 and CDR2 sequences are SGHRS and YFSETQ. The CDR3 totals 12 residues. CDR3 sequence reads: CASSFTGSEAFF. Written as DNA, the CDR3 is TGCGCCAGCAGCTTCACAGGGTCTGAAGCTTTCTTT.

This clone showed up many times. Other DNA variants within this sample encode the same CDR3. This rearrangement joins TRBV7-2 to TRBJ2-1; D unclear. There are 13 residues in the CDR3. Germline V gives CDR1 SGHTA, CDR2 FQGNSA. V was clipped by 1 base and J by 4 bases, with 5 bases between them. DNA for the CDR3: TGTGCCAGCAGCTTAGAGGCGTACAATGAGCAGTTCTTC. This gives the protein CASSLEAYNEQFF.

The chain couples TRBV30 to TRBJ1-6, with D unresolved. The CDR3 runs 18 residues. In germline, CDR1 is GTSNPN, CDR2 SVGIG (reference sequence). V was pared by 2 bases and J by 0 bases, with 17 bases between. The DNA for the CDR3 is TGTGCCTGGAGTTTGGGTCATTCCCTCCCCTCCTATAATTCACCCCTCCACTTT. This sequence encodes CAWSLGHSLPSYNSPLHF.

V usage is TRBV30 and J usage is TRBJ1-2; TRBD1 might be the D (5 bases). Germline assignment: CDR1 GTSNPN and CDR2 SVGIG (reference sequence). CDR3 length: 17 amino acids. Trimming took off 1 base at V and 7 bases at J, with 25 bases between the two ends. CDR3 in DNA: TGTGCCTGGAGTGAATACCGAGGGGACGCCTGGAGTGGTGGCTACACCTTC. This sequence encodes CAWSEYRGDAWSGGYTF.

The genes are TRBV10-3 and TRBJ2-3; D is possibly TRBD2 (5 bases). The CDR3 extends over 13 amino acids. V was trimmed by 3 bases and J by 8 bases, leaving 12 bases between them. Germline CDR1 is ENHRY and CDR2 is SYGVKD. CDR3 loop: CAISDLGGGTQYF. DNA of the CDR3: TGTGCCATCAGTGATCTGGGCGGAGGTACGCAGTATTTT.

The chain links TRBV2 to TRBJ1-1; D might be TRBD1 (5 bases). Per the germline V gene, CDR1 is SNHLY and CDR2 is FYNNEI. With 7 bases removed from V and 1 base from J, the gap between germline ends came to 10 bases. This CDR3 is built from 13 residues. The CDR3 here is CASNRQTNTEAFF. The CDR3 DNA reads TGTGCCAGCAATAGACAGACGAACACTGAAGCTTTCTTT. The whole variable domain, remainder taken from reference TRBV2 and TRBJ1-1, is EPEVTQTPSHQVTQMGQEVILRCVPISNHLYFYWYRQILGQKVEFLVSFYNNEISEKSEIFDDQFSVERPDGSNFTLKIRSTKLEDSAMYFCASNRQTNTEAFFGQGTRLTVV.

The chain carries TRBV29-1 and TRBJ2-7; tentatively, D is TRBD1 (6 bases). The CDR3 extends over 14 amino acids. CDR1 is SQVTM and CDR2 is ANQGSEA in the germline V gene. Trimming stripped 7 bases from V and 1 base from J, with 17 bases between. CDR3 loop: CSARGTPASYEQYF. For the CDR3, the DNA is TGCAGCGCGCGTGGGACACCTGCATCCTACGAGCAGTACTTC.

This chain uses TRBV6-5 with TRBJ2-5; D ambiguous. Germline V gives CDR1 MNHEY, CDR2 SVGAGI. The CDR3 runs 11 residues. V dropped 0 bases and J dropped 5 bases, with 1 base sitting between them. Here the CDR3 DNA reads TGTGCCAGCAGTTACTCGGAGACCCAGTACTTC. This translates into CASSYSETQYF.

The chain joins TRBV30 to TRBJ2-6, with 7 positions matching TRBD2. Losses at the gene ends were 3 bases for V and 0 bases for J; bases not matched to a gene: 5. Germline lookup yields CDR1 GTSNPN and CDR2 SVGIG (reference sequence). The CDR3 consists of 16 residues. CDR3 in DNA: TGTGCCTGGAGATGGGGGGGGACCTCTGGGGCCAACGTCCTGACTTTC. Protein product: CAWRWGGTSGANVLTF.

In DNA form, the CDR3 reads TGCGCCAGCAGCCAAGAGGAGGGGGTGGAACAGCCCCAGCATTTT. Residues: CASSQEEGVEQPQHF. The rearrangement joins TRBV4-3 to TRBJ1-5; possibly TRBD1 for D (6 bases). Germline V gene data show CDR1 as LGHNA and CDR2 as YSLEER. V shed 0 bases and J shed 7 bases, with 13 bases lying between them. This CDR3 comprises 15 residues.

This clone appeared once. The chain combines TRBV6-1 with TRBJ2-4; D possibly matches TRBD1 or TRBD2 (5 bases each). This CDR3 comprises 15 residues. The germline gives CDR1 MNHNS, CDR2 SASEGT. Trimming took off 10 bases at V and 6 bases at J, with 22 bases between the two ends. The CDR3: CATYPGPRDLNIQYF. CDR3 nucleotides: TGTGCCACCTATCCGGGACCCCGCGACCTAAACATTCAGTACTTC.

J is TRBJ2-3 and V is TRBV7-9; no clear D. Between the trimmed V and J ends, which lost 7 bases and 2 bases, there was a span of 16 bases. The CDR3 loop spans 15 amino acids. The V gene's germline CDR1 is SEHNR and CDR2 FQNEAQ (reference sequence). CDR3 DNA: TGTGCCAGCAACCACAACTCGAACCCCACAGATACGCAGTATTTT. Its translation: CASNHNSNPTDTQYF.

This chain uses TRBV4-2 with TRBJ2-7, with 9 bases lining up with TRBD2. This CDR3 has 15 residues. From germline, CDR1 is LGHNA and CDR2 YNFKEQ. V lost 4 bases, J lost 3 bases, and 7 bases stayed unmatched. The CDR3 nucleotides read TGTGCCAGCAGCCGCGACCTTAGCGGGGGCTACGAGCAGTACTTC. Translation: CASSRDLSGGYEQYF.